This TCR beta chain was recovered during a study of early T cells in non-severe SARS-CoV-2 infection. Study-wide results and limits: There was a bias toward anti-spike CD8 responses in VDJdb matching, which missed private and CD4 specificities.

cDNA molecules, individually, were tagged with unique molecular identifiers. MiXCR, run by TCRdb on the 5' RACE reads, gives a single entry per CDR3 protein. The sample includes about 43,000 distinct CDR3 sequences, roughly 11% of them seen just once. V shed 5 bases, J shed 7 bases, and the junction held 11 bases outside the gene matches. The CDR3 contains 15 residues. Germline V CDR1 and CDR2: SGHTA, FQGNSA. Ten or more counts support this clonotype. Its antigen is as yet unknown. The genes are TRBV7-2 and TRBJ2-4; 7 bases match TRBD1. This TCR was recovered from an adult who was a healthcare worker with PCR-confirmed SARS-CoV-2 infection or an uninfected control (not recorded which). The sequenced material came from whole blood. The CDR3 spells CASSKKLRDSNIQYF. Here the CDR3 DNA reads TGTGCCAGCAGCAAAAAACTCCGGGACAGCAACATTCAGTACTTC.